This T cell receptor beta chain was sequenced in a study of T-cell reconstitution after alpha-beta-depleted transplantation in children. Germline V gene data show CDR1 as SGHTA and CDR2 as FQGNSA. The CDR3 is 15 amino acids. V was clipped by 3 bases and J by 6 bases; unmatched bases: 3. A TCRbeta library incorporating unique molecular identifiers was prepared. TCRdb processed the PCR reads anew with MiXCR; each CDR3 protein has one entry. The data show just over 200,000 distinct CDR3 sequences, with around 9.2% seen just once and roughly a third held by the top ten. Study-wide results and limits: Among T cells one year after transplant, newly produced cells accounted for most counts and diversity. Surviving thymic progenitors and recipient T cells were the source of high TCRbeta diversity at day 60 in some patients. Two months or so post-transplant, alpha-beta T cells reportedly derived from several hundred expanded graft clones.

This clonotype was seen more than once but under ten times. Its antigen remains unknown. This rearrangement joins TRBV7-2 to TRBJ1-5; the match to TRBD1 covers 12 bases. This clonotype was sampled from a male patient between 2 and 10 years old who had a stem cell transplant for acute myeloid leukemia, so the T cells may come from the graft donor. The source was PBMCs, mostly from graft donor cells, collected 360 days after TCRalphabeta/CD19-depleted stem cell transplant. The CDR3 sequence: CASSLGQGARQPQHF. In nucleotides, the CDR3 is TGTGCCAGCAGCTTGGGACAGGGGGCCCGTCAGCCCCAGCATTTT.